This TCR beta chain came from a study of T cell repertoires in aging, cancer and after chemotherapy. Peripheral blood genomic DNA, not sorted cells or RNA, was the template. From germline, CDR1 is DFQATT and CDR2 SNEGSKA (reference sequence). CDR3 length: 15 amino acids. V was clipped by 6 bases and J by 2 bases, with 18 bases between them. Comment on this clonotype: No antigen is known for it.

A mixed TRB-A/B primer pool amplified rearranged TRB by multiplex touch-down PCR. TCRdb recomputed calls from the multiplex PCR reads with MiXCR, one row per CDR3 protein. Of some 2,500 distinct CDR3 sequences in the sample, about 32% were seen once. Study observations and caveats: Compared with age-matched healthy donors, untreated hematological or solid cancer patients showed higher blood TCR clonality. In healthy donors, age-related TCR diversity loss mainly reflected lost richness.

Sequenced: blood. The rearrangement joins TRBV20-1 to TRBJ2-3, with D perhaps TRBD1 (6 bases). The TCR was taken from a human donor with a solid tumor. As DNA, the CDR3 is TGCAGTGCACACCCCGGAAGGGGGATCACAGATACGCAGTATTTT. Protein: CSAHPGRGITDTQYF.